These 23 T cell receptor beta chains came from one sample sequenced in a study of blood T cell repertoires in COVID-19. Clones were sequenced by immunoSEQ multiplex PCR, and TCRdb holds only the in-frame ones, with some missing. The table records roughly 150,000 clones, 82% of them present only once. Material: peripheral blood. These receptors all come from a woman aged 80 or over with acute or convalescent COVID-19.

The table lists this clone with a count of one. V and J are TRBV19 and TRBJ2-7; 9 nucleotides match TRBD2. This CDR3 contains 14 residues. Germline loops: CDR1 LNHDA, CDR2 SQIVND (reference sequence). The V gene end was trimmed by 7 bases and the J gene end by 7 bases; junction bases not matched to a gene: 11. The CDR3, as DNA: TGTGCCAGTACGCGCTCTGCGGGGGGGCAAGAGCAGTACTTC. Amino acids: CASTRSAGGQEQYF.

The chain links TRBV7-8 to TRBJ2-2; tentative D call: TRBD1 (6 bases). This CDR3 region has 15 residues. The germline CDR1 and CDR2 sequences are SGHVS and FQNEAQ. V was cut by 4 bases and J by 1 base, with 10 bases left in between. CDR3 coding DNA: TGTGCCAGCAGCTCCCGGGACAAGAACACCGGGGAGCTGTTTTTT. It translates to CASSSRDKNTGELFF.

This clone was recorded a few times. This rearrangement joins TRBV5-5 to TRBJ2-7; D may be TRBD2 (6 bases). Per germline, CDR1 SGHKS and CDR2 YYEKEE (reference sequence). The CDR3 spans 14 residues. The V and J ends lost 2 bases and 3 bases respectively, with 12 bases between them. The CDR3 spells CASSFQRVYYEQYF. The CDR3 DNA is TGTGCCAGCAGCTTTCAGCGGGTCTACTACGAGCAGTACTTC.

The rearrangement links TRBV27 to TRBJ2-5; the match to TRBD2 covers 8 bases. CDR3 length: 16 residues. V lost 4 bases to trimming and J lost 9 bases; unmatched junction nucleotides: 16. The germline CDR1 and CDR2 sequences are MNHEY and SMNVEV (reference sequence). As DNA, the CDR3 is TGTGCCAGCAGTTCAAAGCCCGCGGGGGGTTCGGAGGCCCAGTACTTC. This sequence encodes CASSSKPAGGSEAQYF.

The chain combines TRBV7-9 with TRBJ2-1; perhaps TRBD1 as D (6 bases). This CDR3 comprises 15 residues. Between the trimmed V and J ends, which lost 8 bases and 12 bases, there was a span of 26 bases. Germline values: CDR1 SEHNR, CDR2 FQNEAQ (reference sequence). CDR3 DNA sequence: TGTGCCAGCCTCGAGGGGGTTTTGAGTGCGACCTTGCAGTTCTTC. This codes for CASLEGVLSATLQFF.

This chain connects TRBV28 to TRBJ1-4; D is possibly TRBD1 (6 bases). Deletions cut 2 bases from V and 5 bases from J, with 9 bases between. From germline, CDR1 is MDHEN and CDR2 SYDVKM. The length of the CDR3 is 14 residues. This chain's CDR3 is CASSLAGDNEKLFF. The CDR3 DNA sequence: TGTGCCAGCAGTTTAGCAGGGGACAATGAAAAACTGTTTTTT.

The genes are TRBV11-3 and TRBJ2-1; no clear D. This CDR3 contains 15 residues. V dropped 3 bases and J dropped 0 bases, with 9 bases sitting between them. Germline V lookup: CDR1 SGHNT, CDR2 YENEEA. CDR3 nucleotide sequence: TGTGCCAGCAGCTTCGGCGGCAGCTCCTACAATGAGCAGTTCTTC. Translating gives CASSFGGSSYNEQFF.

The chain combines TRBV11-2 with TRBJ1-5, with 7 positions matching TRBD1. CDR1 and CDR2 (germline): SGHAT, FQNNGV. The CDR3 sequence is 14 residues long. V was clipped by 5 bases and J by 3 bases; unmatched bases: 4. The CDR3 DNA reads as TGTGCCAGCAGCCGGACAGGCAACAATCAGCCCCAGCATTTT. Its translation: CASSRTGNNQPQHF.

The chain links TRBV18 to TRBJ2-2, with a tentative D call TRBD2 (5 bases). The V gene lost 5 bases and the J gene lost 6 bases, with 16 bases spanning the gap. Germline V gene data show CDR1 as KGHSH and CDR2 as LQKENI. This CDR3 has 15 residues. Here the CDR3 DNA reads TGTGCCAGCTCAGCAAGGGCTGCCGGGGCCGGGGAGCTGTTTTTT. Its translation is CASSARAAGAGELFF.

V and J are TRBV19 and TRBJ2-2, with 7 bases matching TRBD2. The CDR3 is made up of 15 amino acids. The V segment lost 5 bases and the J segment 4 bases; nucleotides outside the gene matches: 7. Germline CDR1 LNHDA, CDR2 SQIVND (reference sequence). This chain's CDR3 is CASSVGGGVTGELFF. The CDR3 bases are TGTGCCAGTAGTGTCGGGGGAGGGGTCACCGGGGAGCTGTTTTTT.

CDR3 loop: CASSDRGYHGYTF. The CDR3, as DNA: TGTGCCAGCAGCGACAGGGGGTACCATGGCTACACCTTC. The chain recombines TRBV27 with TRBJ1-2, with TRBD1 matching 9 bases. CDR1 MNHEY and CDR2 SMNVEV come from the germline V gene (reference sequence). CDR3 length: 13 amino acids. V dropped 6 bases and J dropped 6; count of bases not matched to a gene: 5.

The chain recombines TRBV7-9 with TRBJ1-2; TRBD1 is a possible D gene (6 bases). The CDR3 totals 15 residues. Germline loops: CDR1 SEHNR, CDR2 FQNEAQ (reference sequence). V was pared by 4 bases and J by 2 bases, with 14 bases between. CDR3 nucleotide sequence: TGTGCCAGCAGCTCGGGACAAACCCGAAACTATGGCTACACCTTC. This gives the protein CASSSGQTRNYGYTF.

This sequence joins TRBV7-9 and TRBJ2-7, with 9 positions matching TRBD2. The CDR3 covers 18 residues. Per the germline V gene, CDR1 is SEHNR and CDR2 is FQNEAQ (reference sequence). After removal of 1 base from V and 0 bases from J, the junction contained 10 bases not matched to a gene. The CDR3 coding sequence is TGTGCCAGCAGCTTAGTCCGAGGACTAGCGTCTTCCTCCTACGAGCAGTACTTC. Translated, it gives CASSLVRGLASSSYEQYF.

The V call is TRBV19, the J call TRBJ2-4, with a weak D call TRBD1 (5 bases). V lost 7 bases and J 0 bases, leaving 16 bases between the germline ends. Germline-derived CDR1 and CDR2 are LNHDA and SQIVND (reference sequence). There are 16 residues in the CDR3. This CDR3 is CASTPAGWGAKNIQYF. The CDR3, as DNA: TGTGCCAGTACCCCGGCAGGGTGGGGAGCCAAAAACATTCAGTACTTC.

CDR3: CARGRVPRELRTDTQYF. CDR3 coding DNA: TGTGCCAGAGGCCGGGTCCCTCGAGAGCTCCGCACAGATACGCAGTATTTT. The chain has TRBV5-3 and TRBJ2-3; no firm D call. TRBV5-3 is known as an ORF, though its function is uncertain. The CDR3 covers 17 residues. V gave up 7 bases and J gave up 1 base, with 22 bases separating them.

The CDR3 loop is CASSLGGITGNTIYF. DNA for the CDR3: TGTGCCAGCAGCTTGGGAGGGATAACTGGAAACACCATATATTTT. The chain recombines TRBV5-4 with TRBJ1-3; D is uncertain. Looked up from germline, CDR1 is SGHNT and CDR2 is YYREEE (reference sequence). The CDR3 length is 15 residues. Trimming pared 0 bases from V and 2 bases from J, leaving 9 bases between.

Written as DNA, the CDR3 is TGTGCCAGTAGAATCTCACAGGGGACGCGCACTGAAGCTTTCTTT. Translating it yields CASRISQGTRTEAFF. V gene TRBV19 combines with J gene TRBJ1-1; TRBD1 aligns across 7 bases. Trimming took 6 bases from V and 4 from J; bases not matched to a gene: 11. This CDR3 region has 15 residues. Germline assignment: CDR1 LNHDA and CDR2 SQIVND (reference sequence). Full variable domain (remainder filled in from reference TRBV19 and TRBJ1-1): DGGITQSPKYLFRKEGQNVTLSCEQNLNHDAMYWYRQDPGQGLRLIYYSQIVNDFQKGDIAEGYSVSREKKESFPLTVTSAQKNPTAFYLCASRISQGTRTEAFFGQGTRLTVV.

The CDR3 reads CASSLRGQGNSPLHF. The CDR3 DNA reads TGTGCCAGCAGCCTCCGGGGACAGGGCAATTCACCCCTCCACTTT. This chain connects TRBV11-1 to TRBJ1-6, with TRBD1 identical over 9 bases. Trimming removed 5 bases from V and 7 bases from J; junction bases left unmatched: 6. The CDR3 runs 15 residues. Germline V gene data show CDR1 as SGHAT and CDR2 as FQDESV (reference sequence). The whole variable domain, remainder taken from reference TRBV11-1 and TRBJ1-6, is EAEVAQSPRYKITEKSQAVAFWCDPISGHATLYWYRQILGQGPELLVQFQDESVVDDSQLPKDRFSAERLKGVDSTLKIQPAELGDSAMYLCASSLRGQGNSPLHFGNGTRLTVT.

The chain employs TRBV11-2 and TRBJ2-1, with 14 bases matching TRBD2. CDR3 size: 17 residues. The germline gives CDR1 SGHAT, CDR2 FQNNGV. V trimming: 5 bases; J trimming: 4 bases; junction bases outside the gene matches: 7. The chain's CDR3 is CASSTWTSGGRYNEQFF. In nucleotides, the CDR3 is TGTGCCAGCAGCACCTGGACTAGCGGGGGGAGATACAATGAGCAGTTCTTC.

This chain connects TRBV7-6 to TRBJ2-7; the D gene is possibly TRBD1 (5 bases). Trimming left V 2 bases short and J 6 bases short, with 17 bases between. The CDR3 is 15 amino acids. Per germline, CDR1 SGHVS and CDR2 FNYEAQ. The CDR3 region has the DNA TGTGCCAGCAGCTTAATCCAGGGAACTATAGGCGAGCAGTACTTC. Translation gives CASSLIQGTIGEQYF. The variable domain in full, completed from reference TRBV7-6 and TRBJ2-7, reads GAGVSQSPRYKVTKRGQDVALRCDPISGHVSLYWYRQALGQGPEFLTYFNYEAQQDKSGLPNDRFSAERPEGSISTLTIQRTEQRDSAMYRCASSLIQGTIGEQYFGPGTRLTVT.

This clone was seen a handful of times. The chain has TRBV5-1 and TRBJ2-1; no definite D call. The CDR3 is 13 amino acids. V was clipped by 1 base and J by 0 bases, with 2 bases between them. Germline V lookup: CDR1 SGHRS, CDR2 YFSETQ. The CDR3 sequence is CASSLYSYNEQFF. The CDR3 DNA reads TGCGCCAGCAGCTTGTACTCCTACAATGAGCAGTTCTTC.

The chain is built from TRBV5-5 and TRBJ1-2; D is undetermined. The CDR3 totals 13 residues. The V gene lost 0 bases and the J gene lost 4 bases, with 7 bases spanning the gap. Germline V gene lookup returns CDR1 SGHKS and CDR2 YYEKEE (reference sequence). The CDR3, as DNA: TGTGCCAGCAGCTTGGCACCGGGCTATGGCTACACCTTC. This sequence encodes CASSLAPGYGYTF. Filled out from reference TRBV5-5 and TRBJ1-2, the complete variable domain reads DAGVTQSPTHLIKTRGQQVTLRCSPISGHKSVSWYQQVLGQGPQFIFQYYEKEERGRGNFPDRFSARQFPNYSSELNVNALLLGDSALYLCASSLAPGYGYTFGSGTRLTVV.

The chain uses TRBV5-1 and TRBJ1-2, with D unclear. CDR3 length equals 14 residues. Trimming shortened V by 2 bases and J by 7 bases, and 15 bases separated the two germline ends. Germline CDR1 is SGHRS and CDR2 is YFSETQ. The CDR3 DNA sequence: TGCGCCAGCAGCTTCACAGACCCCGGAGGTGGCTACACCTTC. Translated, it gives CASSFTDPGGGYTF.